This T cell receptor beta chain originates from a study of vaccination effects on CD4 cells after COVID-19. Study-wide context: A couple of convalescent patients each provided a sample, at 16 days and at one week before vaccination.

Scientists isolated CD4+ T cells after a roughly ten-day culture period ended. IL-2 medium supplanted half the medium on days 3 and 7. As to this clone: Its antigen is currently unknown.

Sequenced by immunoSEQ multiplex PCR; TCRdb stores in-frame clones only, minus some. The table has tens of thousands of clones, approximately 78% seen once. Germline-derived CDR1 and CDR2 are SNHLY and FYNNEI. V lost 8 bases and J 1 base, leaving 9 bases between the germline ends. This CDR3 has 13 residues. The sequence was collected from a human donor who had a prior SARS-CoV-2 infection. The gene calls are TRBV2 and TRBJ1-3; D gene unclear. The material sequenced was CD4+ T cells from PBMCs cultured without peptide, taken before COVID-19 vaccination. The DNA of the CDR3 is TGTGCCAGCTGTCGGGGTTCTGGAAACACCATATATTTT. Residues: CASCRGSGNTIYF.